Presented here are 28 T cell receptor beta chains from one specimen sequenced in a study of OX40 agonist ivuxolimab in advanced cancers. Assay: immunoSEQ multiplex PCR; the TCRdb copy retains only in-frame clones and omits some. Here the sample spans about 26,000 clones, around nine tenths being singletons. Material: CD4+ or CD8+ T cells sorted from blood, obtained in a trial of the OX40 agonist ivuxolimab. These receptors were obtained from an adult with an advanced solid tumor such as melanoma, head and neck, liver or kidney cancer.

This clone was observed a few times. The V gene is TRBV28, the J gene TRBJ1-6; possible D gene TRBD1, 6 bases. V was pared by 5 bases and J by 0 bases, with 17 bases between. The CDR3 consists of 18 residues. Per germline, CDR1 MDHEN and CDR2 SYDVKM. The CDR3 DNA reads TGTGCCAGCAGTGTTATCACGGACAGTTTCTCCTATAATTCACCCCTCCACTTT. Protein product: CASSVITDSFSYNSPLHF.

The chain combines TRBV7-9 with TRBJ1-5, with D tentatively TRBD1 (5 bases). The germline V gene encodes CDR1 SEHNR and CDR2 FQNEAQ (reference sequence). The CDR3 runs to 17 residues. Trimming stripped 5 bases from V and 0 bases from J, with 17 bases between. CDR3 residues: CASSLMDGDSSNQPQHF. The CDR3 DNA reads TGTGCCAGCAGCCTAATGGACGGGGACTCTAGCAATCAGCCCCAGCATTTT.

The chain combines TRBV6-6 with TRBJ2-6; no clear D. The germline V gene encodes CDR1 MNHNY and CDR2 SVGAGI (reference sequence). The CDR3 is made up of 14 amino acids. The V and J ends lost 6 bases and 0 bases respectively, with 6 bases between them. This CDR3 reads CASSSSSGANVLTF. The CDR3 nucleotides read TGTGCCAGCAGCTCTAGCTCTGGGGCCAACGTCCTGACTTTC.

The V and J genes are TRBV27 and TRBJ2-2; D gene unclear. Germline V CDR1 and CDR2: MNHEY, SMNVEV (reference sequence). V shed 5 bases and J shed 5 bases, with 9 bases lying between them. This CDR3 has 13 residues. CDR3 nucleotides: TGTGCCAGCAGTAAACTTTTGACCGGGGAGCTGTTTTTT. This sequence encodes CASSKLLTGELFF.

The V gene is TRBV7-6, the J gene TRBJ2-7, with D maybe TRBD1 (6 bases). V gave up 2 bases and J gave up 5 bases, with 13 bases separating them. The CDR3 runs to 14 residues. Germline assignment: CDR1 SGHVS and CDR2 FNYEAQ. CDR3 in amino acids: CASSLLTGVHEQYF. In DNA form, the CDR3 reads TGTGCCAGCAGCTTATTGACAGGAGTCCACGAGCAGTACTTC.

This clone has more than one count but fewer than ten. The gene calls are TRBV30 and TRBJ1-1, with D possibly matching TRBD1 (5 bases). The CDR3 contains 13 residues. With 2 bases removed from V and 7 bases from J, the gap between germline ends came to 14 bases. The germline V gene has CDR1 GTSNPN and CDR2 SVGIG (reference sequence). CDR3 sequence: CAWSHGAGHEAFF. DNA for the CDR3: TGTGCCTGGAGTCATGGGGCGGGGCATGAAGCTTTCTTT.

This chain links TRBV27 with TRBJ2-7; no firm D call. CDR3 length: 13 residues. Germline CDR1 and CDR2: MNHEY and SMNVEV (reference sequence). The V end was cut by 2 bases, the J end by 6 bases, with 11 bases between. The CDR3 protein is CASSLGPDLEQYF. The CDR3 DNA reads as TGTGCCAGCAGTTTAGGGCCAGACCTCGAGCAGTACTTC.

This clone has a single count. The chain recombines TRBV10-1 with TRBJ2-1; D possibly corresponds to TRBD2 (5 bases). The V end was cut by 0 bases, the J end by 5 bases, with 11 bases between. This CDR3 region has 15 residues. The germline gives CDR1 WNHNN, CDR2 SYGVQD (reference sequence). Here the CDR3 DNA reads TGCGCCAGCAGTGAGTCTGTTTCGGGGAACAATGAGCAGTTCTTC. Translation: CASSESVSGNNEQFF.

The chain recombines TRBV11-2 with TRBJ1-3, with D perhaps matching TRBD1 (5 bases). Germline V gives CDR1 SGHAT, CDR2 FQNNGV. Trimming stripped 5 bases from V and 1 base from J, with 15 bases between. The CDR3 runs to 16 residues. CDR3 sequence reads: CASSPGTKGSGNTIYF. CDR3 nucleotides: TGTGCCAGCAGCCCCGGGACGAAGGGGTCTGGAAACACCATATATTTT. Full variable domain (remainder filled in from reference TRBV11-2 and TRBJ1-3): EAGVAQSPRYKIIEKRQSVAFWCNPISGHATLYWYQQILGQGPKLLIQFQNNGVVDDSQLPKDRFSAERLKGVDSTLKIQPAKLEDSAVYLCASSPGTKGSGNTIYFGEGSWLTVV.

The chain links TRBV5-6 to TRBJ2-5; TRBD2 agrees at 8 bases. This CDR3 contains 15 residues. The V gene's germline CDR1 is SGHDT and CDR2 YYEEEE. Unmatched junction bases numbered 7, after V lost 3 bases and J lost 3 bases. The CDR3 coding sequence is TGTGCCAGCAGCTCAACGCCGGGAGGGGAAGAGACCCAGTACTTC. It codes for CASSSTPGGEETQYF.

The chain combines TRBV27 with TRBJ1-5; 7 nucleotides match TRBD1. V lost 10 bases to trimming and J lost 3 bases; unmatched junction nucleotides: 6. Germline values: CDR1 MNHEY, CDR2 SMNVEV (reference sequence). The CDR3 covers 13 residues. CDR3 in amino acids: CATADRANQPQHF. The CDR3, as DNA: TGTGCCACCGCCGACAGGGCCAATCAGCCCCAGCATTTT.

The J gene is TRBJ2-3, the V gene TRBV29-1; a possible D gene is TRBD2 (6 bases). The length of the CDR3 is 13 residues. Germline V gene lookup returns CDR1 SQVTM and CDR2 ANQGSEA. V was shortened by 4 bases and J by 2 bases, with 10 bases between the two germline ends. CDR3 in amino acids: CSVGGVVTDTQYF. CDR3 DNA: TGCAGCGTTGGGGGGGTTGTCACAGATACGCAGTATTTT.

The chain has TRBV7-9 and TRBJ1-2, with D possibly matching TRBD1 (5 bases). This CDR3 is 15 amino acids long. Germline V lookup: CDR1 SEHNR, CDR2 FQNEAQ (reference sequence). With 6 bases removed from V and 6 bases from J, the gap between germline ends came to 20 bases. The CDR3 loop is CASSLALQGENGYTF. The CDR3 DNA follows: TGTGCCAGCAGTCTAGCCCTCCAGGGCGAAAATGGCTACACCTTC.

This rearrangement joins TRBV10-3 to TRBJ2-2; D is perhaps TRBD1 (8 bases). Germline V gene data show CDR1 as ENHRY and CDR2 as SYGVKD. The CDR3 loop spans 15 amino acids. V lost 10 bases to trimming and J lost 1 base, with 16 bases between them. CDR3 DNA sequence: TGTGCCACCGGGGAGGGGACAGGGAACACCGGGGAGCTGTTTTTT. Its protein is CATGEGTGNTGELFF.

The chain carries TRBV7-8 and TRBJ2-3; D tentatively reads TRBD1 or TRBD2 (7 bases each). The CDR3 runs 16 residues. Per germline, CDR1 SGHVS and CDR2 FQNEAQ. V was cut by 5 bases and J by 2 bases, with 17 bases left in between. The CDR3 sequence: CASSKGAGASTDTQYF. The CDR3 DNA sequence: TGTGCCAGCAGCAAGGGGGCGGGGGCCTCCACAGATACGCAGTATTTT.

The chain recombines TRBV6-1 with TRBJ1-4, with D perhaps TRBD1 (5 bases). Germline CDR1 MNHNS, CDR2 SASEGT. Trimming removed 3 bases from V and 3 bases from J, with 14 bases in between. The CDR3 runs to 16 residues. CDR3 coding DNA: TGTGCCAGCAGTGAGGAGGGGACCGAACCTAATGAAAAACTGTTTTTT. Protein product: CASSEEGTEPNEKLFF.

V is TRBV20-1 and J is TRBJ2-1, with D unclear. The CDR3 length is 10 residues. Germline CDR1 and CDR2: DFQATT and SNEGSKA (reference sequence). The CDR3 DNA is TGCAGCTCTTCGGAAAATGAGCAGTTCTTC. It is translated as CSSSENEQFF.

The chain links TRBV5-4 to TRBJ2-2, with a weak D call TRBD1 (7 bases). CDR1 and CDR2 from the germline V gene are SGHNT and YYREEE (reference sequence). The CDR3 spans 14 residues. V was trimmed by 2 bases and J by 4 bases, leaving 9 bases between them. The CDR3 DNA sequence: TGTGCCAGCAGCTTCCAGGGGGGCACCGGGGAGCTGTTTTTT. As protein: CASSFQGGTGELFF.

This chain uses TRBV6-1 with TRBJ2-3, with 10 bases aligning to TRBD1. V lost 3 bases, J lost 1 base, and 1 base stayed unmatched. The length of the CDR3 is 15 residues. Germline V lookup: CDR1 MNHNS, CDR2 SASEGT. The CDR3 sequence is CASSEGTGGTDTQYF. CDR3 coding DNA: TGTGCCAGCAGTGAGGGGACAGGGGGCACAGATACGCAGTATTTT.

The chain couples TRBV7-9 to TRBJ2-7, with 8 bases aligning to TRBD2. Germline trimming cut 0 bases from V and 9 bases from J; bases unmatched to any gene: 1. Per germline, CDR1 SEHNR and CDR2 FQNEAQ (reference sequence). The CDR3 runs 12 residues. Here the CDR3 reads CASSLAAGGQYF. CDR3 in DNA: TGTGCCAGCAGCTTAGCTGCGGGGGGGCAGTACTTC.

The V call is TRBV7-6, the J call TRBJ2-7; the match to TRBD1 covers 10 bases. The V gene's germline CDR1 is SGHVS and CDR2 FNYEAQ. V was clipped by 5 bases and J by 2 bases; unmatched bases: 12. The CDR3 sequence is 17 residues long. The DNA for the CDR3 is TGTGCCAGCAGCCCCCTAAGGGGTGGGACAGGGGCCTACGAGCAGTACTTC. Protein product: CASSPLRGGTGAYEQYF.

The J gene is TRBJ2-3, the V gene TRBV2; 12 bases map to TRBD2. The CDR3 extends over 15 amino acids. The J segment lost 6 bases and the V segment lost 6 bases, leaving 7 bases of the junction unmatched. Germline V lookup: CDR1 SNHLY, CDR2 FYNNEI. The CDR3, as DNA: TGTGCCAGCAGGGTACTAGCGGGGGGCGGGGATACGCAGTATTTT. This sequence encodes CASRVLAGGGDTQYF.

The chain uses TRBV18 and TRBJ2-5; 9 bases agree with TRBD1. Germline trimming cut 3 bases from V and 5 bases from J; bases unmatched to any gene: 10. Germline CDR1 reads KGHSH; CDR2 reads LQKENI. CDR3 size: 16 residues. The CDR3 protein is CASSPPDRGRWETQYF. The DNA for the CDR3 is TGTGCCAGCTCACCGCCGGACAGGGGTCGGTGGGAGACCCAGTACTTC. The full variable domain, rest sourced from reference TRBV18 and TRBJ2-5, is NAGVMQNPRHLVRRRGQEARLRCSPMKGHSHVYWYRQLPEEGLKFMVYLQKENIIDESGMPKERFSAEFPKEGPSILRIQQVVRGDSAAYFCASSPPDRGRWETQYFGPGTRLLVL.

The rearrangement links TRBV19 to TRBJ1-2, with 7 bases fitting TRBD1. J gave up 4 bases and V 6 bases, and 8 bases lay outside the gene matches. The CDR3 sequence is 14 residues long. Germline lookup yields CDR1 LNHDA and CDR2 SQIVND (reference sequence). The CDR3 reads CASSHDGTVYGYTF. The CDR3 region has the DNA TGTGCCAGTAGCCACGACGGGACAGTCTATGGCTACACCTTC.

This rearrangement joins TRBV15 to TRBJ2-3; 7 nucleotides match TRBD1. The CDR3 extends over 17 amino acids. Germline lookup yields CDR1 LNHNV and CDR2 YYDKDF (reference sequence). Trimming cost V 1 base and J 0 bases; bases outside gene matches: 7. The CDR3: CATSRARQGGSTDTQYF. The CDR3 nucleotides are TGTGCCACCAGCAGAGCACGACAGGGCGGGAGCACAGATACGCAGTATTTT.

The chain joins TRBV7-2 to TRBJ2-5; D is possibly TRBD2 (6 bases). The V and J ends lost 4 bases and 2 bases respectively, with 14 bases between them. CDR1 is SGHTA and CDR2 is FQGNSA in the germline V gene. This CDR3 is built from 15 residues. This CDR3 is CASSSLRAGQETQYF. For the CDR3, the DNA is TGTGCCAGCAGCTCGCTCAGGGCGGGACAAGAGACCCAGTACTTC.

V and J are TRBV4-3 and TRBJ1-1; 7 nucleotides line up with TRBD1. This CDR3 region has 15 residues. The junction had 6 bases not matched to a gene; V was cut back by 3 bases and J by 2 bases. CDR1 LGHNA and CDR2 YSLEER come from the germline V gene. CDR3 coding DNA: TGCGCCAGCAGCCACAGACAGGGATTAAACACTGAAGCTTTCTTT. It encodes CASSHRQGLNTEAFF.

As regards this clone: A read error may account for a junction end that differs from germline. This rearrangement joins TRBV5-1 to TRBJ1-1; D remains unclear. Per germline, CDR1 SGHRS and CDR2 YFSETQ. This CDR3 region has 13 residues. For the CDR3, the DNA is TGTGCCAGCAGCTTGGTGGCGAACACTGAAGCTTTCTTT. This translates into CASSLVANTEAFF.